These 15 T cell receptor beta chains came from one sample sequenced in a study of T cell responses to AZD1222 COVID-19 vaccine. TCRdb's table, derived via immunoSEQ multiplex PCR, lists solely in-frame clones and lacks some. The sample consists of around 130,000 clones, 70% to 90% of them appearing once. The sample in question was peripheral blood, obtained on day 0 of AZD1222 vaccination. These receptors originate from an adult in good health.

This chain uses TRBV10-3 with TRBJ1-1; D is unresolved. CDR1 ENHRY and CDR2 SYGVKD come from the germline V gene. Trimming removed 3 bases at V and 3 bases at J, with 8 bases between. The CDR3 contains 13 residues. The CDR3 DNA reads TGTGCCATCAGTGATCGGGAGTACACTGAAGCTTTCTTT. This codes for CAISDREYTEAFF.

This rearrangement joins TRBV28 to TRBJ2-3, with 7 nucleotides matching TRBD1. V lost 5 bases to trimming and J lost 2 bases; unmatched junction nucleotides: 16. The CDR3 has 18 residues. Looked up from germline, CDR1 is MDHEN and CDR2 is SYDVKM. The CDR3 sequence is CASSNPLGGILFTDTQYF. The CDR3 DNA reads TGTGCCAGCAGTAACCCGTTAGGGGGCATCCTCTTCACAGATACGCAGTATTTT. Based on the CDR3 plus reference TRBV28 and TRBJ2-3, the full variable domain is DVKVTQSSRYLVKRTGEKVFLECVQDMDHENMFWYRQDPGLGLRLIYFSYDVKMKEKGDIPEGYSVSREKKERFSLILESASTNQTSMYLCASSNPLGGILFTDTQYFGPGTRLTVL.

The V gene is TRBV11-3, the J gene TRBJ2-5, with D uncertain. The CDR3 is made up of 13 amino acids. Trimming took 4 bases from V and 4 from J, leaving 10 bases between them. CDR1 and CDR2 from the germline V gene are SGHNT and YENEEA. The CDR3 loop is CASSSRLTETQYF. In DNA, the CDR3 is TGTGCCAGCAGCTCCCGACTCACAGAGACCCAGTACTTC.

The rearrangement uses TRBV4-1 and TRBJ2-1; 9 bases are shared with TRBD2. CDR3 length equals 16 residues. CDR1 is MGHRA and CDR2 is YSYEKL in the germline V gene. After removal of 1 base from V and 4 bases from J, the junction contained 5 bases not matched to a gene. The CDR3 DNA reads TGCGCCAGCAGCCAAGTCGGGACTAGCCAATACAATGAGCAGTTCTTC. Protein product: CASSQVGTSQYNEQFF.

The CDR3 DNA reads as TGTGCCAGCAGCGTATGGGGGCAATCCTACGACGAGCAGTACTTC. It is translated as CASSVWGQSYDEQYF. This chain uses TRBV9 with TRBJ2-7, with D maybe TRBD1 (6 bases). Germline V lookup: CDR1 SGDLS, CDR2 YYNGEE. This CDR3 contains 15 residues. V was trimmed by 1 base and J by 5 bases, leaving 16 bases between them. The full variable domain, rest sourced from reference TRBV9 and TRBJ2-7, is DSGVTQTPKHLITATGQRVTLRCSPRSGDLSVYWYQQSLDQGLQFLIQYYNGEERAKGNILERFSAQQFPDLHSELNLSSLELGDSALYFCASSVWGQSYDEQYFGPGTRLTVT.

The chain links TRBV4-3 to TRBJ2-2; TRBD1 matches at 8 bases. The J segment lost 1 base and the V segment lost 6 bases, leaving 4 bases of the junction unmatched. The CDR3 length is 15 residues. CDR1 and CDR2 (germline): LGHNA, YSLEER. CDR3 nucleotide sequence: TGCGCCAGCAGTTTCGGGACAGGGAACACCGGGGAGCTGTTTTTT. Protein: CASSFGTGNTGELFF.

The CDR3 loop is CASSLESGRRNSPLHF. CDR3 bases: TGTGCCAGCAGCTTAGAGTCCGGACGGAGGAATTCACCCCTCCACTTT. The chain carries TRBV7-2 and TRBJ1-6; D unclear. Trimming took off 1 base at V and 7 bases at J, with 14 bases between the two ends. The CDR3 totals 16 residues. CDR1 and CDR2 from the germline V gene are SGHTA and FQGNSA.

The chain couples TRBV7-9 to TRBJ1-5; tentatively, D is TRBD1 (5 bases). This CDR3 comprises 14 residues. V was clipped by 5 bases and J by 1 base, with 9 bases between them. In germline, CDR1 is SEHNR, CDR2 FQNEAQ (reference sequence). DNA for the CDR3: TGTGCCAGCAGCCAGACAGAGAGCAATCAGCCCCAGCATTTT. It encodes CASSQTESNQPQHF.

CDR3 bases: TGTGCCAGCAGTTTTACGGGGGAGAACACTGAAGCTTTCTTT. Its translation is CASSFTGENTEAFF. The chain uses TRBV28 and TRBJ1-1; TRBD1 might be the D (5 bases). Germline values: CDR1 MDHEN, CDR2 SYDVKM. Between the trimmed V and J ends, which lost 3 bases and 1 base, there was a span of 9 bases. This CDR3 is 14 amino acids long. The variable domain in full, with the rest retrieved from reference TRBV28 and TRBJ1-1, is DVKVTQSSRYLVKRTGEKVFLECVQDMDHENMFWYRQDPGLGLRLIYFSYDVKMKEKGDIPEGYSVSREKKERFSLILESASTNQTSMYLCASSFTGENTEAFFGQGTRLTVV.

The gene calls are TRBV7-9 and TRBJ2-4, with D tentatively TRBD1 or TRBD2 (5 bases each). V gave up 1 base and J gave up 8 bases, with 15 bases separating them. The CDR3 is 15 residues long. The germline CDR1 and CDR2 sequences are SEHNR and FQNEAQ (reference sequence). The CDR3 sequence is CASSLVLGDGDIQYF. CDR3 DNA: TGTGCCAGCAGCTTAGTACTAGGGGACGGGGACATTCAGTACTTC.

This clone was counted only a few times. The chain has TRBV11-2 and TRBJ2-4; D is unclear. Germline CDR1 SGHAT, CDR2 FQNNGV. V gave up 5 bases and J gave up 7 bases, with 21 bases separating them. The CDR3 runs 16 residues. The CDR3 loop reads CASSRQPGSQENIQYF. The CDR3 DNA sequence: TGTGCCAGCAGCCGACAACCGGGCTCCCAGGAGAACATTCAGTACTTC.

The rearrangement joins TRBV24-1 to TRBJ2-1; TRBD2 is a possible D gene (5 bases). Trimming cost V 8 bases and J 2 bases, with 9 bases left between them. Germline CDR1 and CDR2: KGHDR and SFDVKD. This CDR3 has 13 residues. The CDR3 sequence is CATTDGTYNEQFF. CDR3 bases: TGTGCCACCACGGACGGGACCTACAATGAGCAGTTCTTC.

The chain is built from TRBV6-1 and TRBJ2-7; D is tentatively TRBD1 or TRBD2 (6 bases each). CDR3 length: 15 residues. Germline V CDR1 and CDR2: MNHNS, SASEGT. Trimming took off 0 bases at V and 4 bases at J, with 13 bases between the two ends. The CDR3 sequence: CASSEAGGAYYEQYF. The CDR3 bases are TGTGCCAGCAGTGAAGCGGGGGGCGCTTATTACGAGCAGTACTTC.

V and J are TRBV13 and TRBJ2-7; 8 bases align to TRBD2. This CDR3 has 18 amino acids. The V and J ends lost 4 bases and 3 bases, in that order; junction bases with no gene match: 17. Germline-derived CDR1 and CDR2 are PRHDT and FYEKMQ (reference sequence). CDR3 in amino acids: CASSSTARMAGGIYEQYF. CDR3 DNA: TGTGCCAGCAGCTCAACGGCGAGGATGGCGGGAGGAATCTACGAGCAGTACTTC.

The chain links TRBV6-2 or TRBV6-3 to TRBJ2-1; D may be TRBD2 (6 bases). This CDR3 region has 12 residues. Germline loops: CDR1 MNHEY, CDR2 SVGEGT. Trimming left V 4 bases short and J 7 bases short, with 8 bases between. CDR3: CASSWAGNEQFF. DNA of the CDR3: TGTGCCAGCAGTTGGGCGGGGAATGAGCAGTTCTTC.